These T cell receptor beta chains were read from a single sample in a study of cytomegalovirus exposure and HLA in healthy donors. Some clones are missing from TCRdb's copy, which holds only in-frame ones; the method was immunoSEQ multiplex PCR. The listing contains about 48,000 clones. Material: PBMCs. The receptors were gathered from a male donor in good health and CMV-seropositive. Both conserved end residues are part of each CDR3. D genes are given only for firm matches.

D: TRBD1
V: TRBV4-2
J: TRBJ2-2
CDR3: CASTRGQGNSGELFF
DNA: TGTGCCAGCACCCGGGGACAGGGGAATTCCGGGGAGCTGTTTTTT

D: TRBD1
V: TRBV6-6
J: TRBJ2-2
CDR3: CASSNRGQLNTGELFF
DNA: TGTGCCAGCAGTAACCGGGGACAGTTGAACACCGGGGAGCTGTTTTTT

D: NA
V: TRBV7-9
J: TRBJ2-1
CDR3: CASSLGLPDNEQFF
DNA: TGTGCCAGCAGCTTAGGACTACCCGACAATGAGCAGTTCTTC

D: NA
V: TRBV4-3
J: TRBJ2-2
CDR3: CASSQEINLWTSTGELFF
DNA: TGCGCCAGCAGCCAGGAGATTAATTTATGGACATCCACCGGGGAGCTGTTTTTT

D: NA
V: TRBV19
J: TRBJ1-1
CDR3: CASTMSAGEAFF
DNA: TGTGCCAGTACTATGAGCGCCGGTGAAGCTTTCTTT

D: TRBD1
V: TRBV10-3
J: TRBJ2-4
CDR3: CAISEWGQGTRAKNIQYF
DNA: TGTGCCATCAGTGAGTGGGGACAGGGGACGCGGGCCAAAAACATTCAGTACTTC

D: NA
V: TRBV5-1
J: TRBJ2-7
CDR3: CASSPPTPTYEQYF
DNA: TGCGCCAGCAGCCCCCCGACACCCACCTACGAGCAGTACTTC

D: NA
V: TRBV4-3
J: TRBJ1-2
CDR3: CASSQVLAALGYTF
DNA: TGCGCCAGCAGCCAAGTCTTGGCCGCCCTTGGCTACACCTTC

D: TRBD1
V: TRBV9
J: TRBJ1-4
CDR3: CASSETGANEKLFF
DNA: TGTGCCAGCAGCGAGACAGGGGCGAATGAAAAACTGTTTTTT

D: NA
V: TRBV6-5
J: TRBJ2-4
CDR3: CASSVAQGGLNIQYF
DNA: TGTGCCAGCAGTGTTGCACAGGGGGGGTTAAACATTCAGTACTTC

D: NA
V: TRBV28
J: TRBJ2-7
CDR3: CASRGYEQYF
DNA: TGTGCCAGCCGGGGATACGAGCAGTACTTC

D: NA
V: TRBV6-4
J: TRBJ1-1
CDR3: CASSDSRRSGVAFF
DNA: TGTGCCAGCAGTGACTCTCGCAGGTCTGGCGTAGCTTTCTTT

D: NA
V: TRBV18
J: TRBJ2-1
CDR3: CASSITGSGIDEQFF
DNA: TGTGCCAGCTCAATAACTGGGTCAGGGATCGATGAGCAGTTCTTC

D: TRBD1
V: TRBV11-3
J: TRBJ2-3
CDR3: CASSLGDRAVDTDTQYF
DNA: TGTGCCAGCAGCTTAGGGGACAGGGCGGTCGACACAGATACGCAGTATTTT

D: NA
V: TRBV9
J: TRBJ2-7
CDR3: CASSGGSYEQYF
DNA: TGTGCCAGCAGCGGGGGCAGCTACGAGCAGTACTTC

D: NA
V: TRBV5-6
J: TRBJ2-2
CDR3: CASSLPVPTGELFF
DNA: TGTGCCAGCAGCTTGCCGGTTCCCACCGGGGAGCTGTTTTTT

D: NA
V: TRBV2
J: TRBJ2-7
CDR3: CASSADPSLEQYF
DNA: TGTGCCAGCAGTGCTGATCCTAGCCTCGAGCAGTACTTC

D: TRBD1
V: TRBV11-1
J: TRBJ2-7
CDR3: CASSLVGGQGSYEQYF
DNA: TGTGCCAGCAGCTTAGTGGGAGGACAGGGCTCCTACGAGCAGTACTTC

D: NA
V: TRBV27
J: TRBJ2-3
CDR3: CASSLRLEIDTQYF
DNA: TGTGCCAGCAGTCTCCGACTAGAAATAGATACGCAGTATTTT

D: TRBD2
V: TRBV9
J: TRBJ2-5
CDR3: CASSSGTSGGPQETQYF
DNA: TGTGCCAGCAGCTCCGGGACTAGCGGGGGGCCACAAGAGACCCAGTACTTC

D: NA
V: TRBV6-4
J: TRBJ1-4
CDR3: CASSQLQVGHEKLFF
DNA: TGTGCCAGCAGTCAGTTACAGGTCGGACATGAAAAACTGTTTTTT

D: TRBD1
V: TRBV4-2
J: TRBJ1-1
CDR3: CASSYGQGGDTEAFF
DNA: TGTGCCAGCAGCTACGGACAGGGGGGGGACACTGAAGCTTTCTTT